Each of the 20 T cell receptor beta chains below was sequenced from the same sample in a study of fetal regulatory T cell absence and autoimmunity. The protocol was immunoSEQ multiplex PCR, while the TCRdb copy is restricted to in-frame clones and leaves out a portion. Among 95,000 or so clones listed, about three quarters were seen once. The sample taken for sequencing was pancreas tissue. The receptors derive from a male donor with IPEX syndrome.

The genes are TRBV5-6 and TRBJ2-3, with 11 bases lining up with TRBD1. The germline CDR1 and CDR2 sequences are SGHDT and YYEEEE. With V trimmed by 0 bases and J by 3 bases, 6 bases remained unmatched. The CDR3 is made up of 17 amino acids. CDR3 nucleotide sequence: TGTGCCAGCAGCTTGGCCACCGGGACAGGGGGGACAGATACGCAGTATTTT. This translates into CASSLATGTGGTDTQYF.

The chain combines TRBV6-1 with TRBJ2-7; 9 nucleotides match TRBD1. Trimming at V came to 2 bases and at J to 6 bases, leaving 5 bases not matched to a gene. Germline loops: CDR1 MNHNS, CDR2 SASEGT. The CDR3 has 14 amino acids. The CDR3 spells CASSELDRGAEQYF. The CDR3 DNA reads TGTGCCAGCAGTGAATTGGACAGGGGAGCCGAGCAGTACTTC.

The chain carries TRBV14 and TRBJ2-3; D gene unclear. The CDR3 contains 12 residues. Trimming left V 8 bases short and J 11 bases short, with 17 bases between. Germline loops: CDR1 SGHDN, CDR2 FVKESK. The CDR3 is CASGNSGIGQYF. CDR3 nucleotide sequence: TGTGCCAGCGGAAATAGTGGTATTGGGCAGTATTTT.

V and J are TRBV27 and TRBJ2-3, with 7 bases matching TRBD1. The CDR3 has 12 amino acids. Germline V gene lookup returns CDR1 MNHEY and CDR2 SMNVEV (reference sequence). Trimming removed 4 bases from V and 8 bases from J; junction bases left unmatched: 3. The CDR3: CASSSSGGTQYF. In DNA, the CDR3 is TGTGCCAGCAGTTCCTCAGGGGGTACGCAGTATTTT.

J is TRBJ1-1 and V is TRBV6-5; D is uncertain. V was clipped by 0 bases and J by 1 base, with 9 bases between them. There are 15 residues in the CDR3. Germline CDR1 and CDR2: MNHEY and SVGAGI. Here the CDR3 reads CASSYSKVGNTEAFF. DNA for the CDR3: TGTGCCAGCAGTTACTCAAAGGTCGGGAACACTGAAGCTTTCTTT.

J is TRBJ2-1 and V is TRBV6-5; possibly TRBD2 for D (6 bases). Deletions cut 1 base from V and 8 bases from J, with 12 bases between. The CDR3 spans 14 residues. Per the germline V gene, CDR1 is MNHEY and CDR2 is SVGAGI. CDR3 in DNA: TGTGCCAGCAGTTACTGGGACTGGGGGGATGAGCAGTTCTTC. The encoded protein is CASSYWDWGDEQFF.

The chain couples TRBV5-1 to TRBJ1-2; D unresolved. V lost 0 bases and J lost 5, with 17 bases in between. Germline values: CDR1 SGHRS, CDR2 YFSETQ. The CDR3 consists of 16 residues. The CDR3 DNA reads TGCGCCAGCAGCTTGGCTTTCTGGGGAAAGGAGTATGGCTACACCTTC. Its protein product is CASSLAFWGKEYGYTF.

V is TRBV19 and J is TRBJ2-2; possible D gene TRBD1, 5 bases. The CDR3 runs 13 residues. Germline assignment: CDR1 LNHDA and CDR2 SQIVND (reference sequence). Trimming removed 10 bases from V and 2 bases from J, with 11 bases in between. The CDR3 DNA is TGTGCCACTACGGACACCAACACCGGGGAGCTGTTTTTT. Translating gives CATTDTNTGELFF.

J is TRBJ2-4 and V is TRBV27, with TRBD2 matching over 7 bases. This CDR3 contains 15 residues. After removal of 3 bases from V and 0 bases from J, the junction contained 2 bases not matched to a gene. Germline values: CDR1 MNHEY, CDR2 SMNVEV (reference sequence). In DNA, the CDR3 is TGTGCCAGCAGTTTTGGGGGGGTAGCCAAAAACATTCAGTACTTC. This gives the protein CASSFGGVAKNIQYF.

The chain joins TRBV6-5 to TRBJ1-2; TRBD1 agrees at 7 bases. The CDR3 covers 12 residues. Per the germline V gene, CDR1 is MNHEY and CDR2 is SVGAGI. V shed 6 bases, J shed 8 bases, and the junction held 6 bases outside the gene matches. The CDR3 loop reads CASSTWDSGYTF. In DNA, the CDR3 is TGTGCCAGCAGCACCTGGGACAGCGGCTACACCTTC.

The chain employs TRBV6-6 and TRBJ2-3, with TRBD2 matching over 9 bases. V was pared by 2 bases and J by 4 bases, with 7 bases of the junction left unmatched. Germline V lookup: CDR1 MNHNY, CDR2 SVGAGI (reference sequence). The CDR3 spans 16 residues. CDR3 loop: CASSYPAGGPADTQYF. CDR3 nucleotide sequence: TGTGCCAGCAGTTACCCGGCGGGGGGGCCGGCAGATACGCAGTATTTT.

The chain employs TRBV4-3 and TRBJ2-1, with 14 bases identical to TRBD2. Germline V gives CDR1 LGHNA, CDR2 YSLEER. The CDR3 contains 19 residues. V lost 0 bases and J lost 2; bases outside the gene matches: 6. CDR3: CASSQDRTSGGPPYNEQFF. CDR3 nucleotides: TGCGCCAGCAGCCAAGATCGGACTAGCGGGGGGCCGCCCTACAATGAGCAGTTCTTC.

This chain links TRBV18 with TRBJ1-5; maybe TRBD1 (6 bases). V gave up 3 bases and J gave up 7 bases, with 10 bases separating them. Germline assignment: CDR1 KGHSH and CDR2 LQKENI. This CDR3 is 13 amino acids long. CDR3 in DNA: TGTGCCAGCTCACCCGTAGGGGGACAGCCCCAGCATTTT. Protein sequence: CASSPVGGQPQHF.

CDR3 residues: CASSASSYEQYF. CDR3 nucleotide sequence: TGTGCCAGCAGCGCGAGCTCCTACGAGCAGTACTTC. The chain has TRBV5-4 and TRBJ2-7; D is uncertain. CDR3 length equals 12 residues. Germline V gene data show CDR1 as SGHNT and CDR2 as YYREEE (reference sequence). The V gene lost 4 bases and the J gene lost 0 bases, with 5 bases spanning the gap.

V usage is TRBV11-3 and J usage is TRBJ2-1, with 9 positions matching TRBD2. This CDR3 spans 15 amino acids. The ends lost 2 bases at V and 4 bases at J; junction bases unmatched: 3. CDR1 and CDR2 from the germline V gene are SGHNT and YENEEA. For the CDR3, the DNA is TGTGCCAGCAGCTTATCTAGCGGGAAGTACAATGAGCAGTTCTTC. Translating it yields CASSLSSGKYNEQFF.

The chain carries TRBV6-5 and TRBJ2-1; D gene ambiguous. This CDR3 spans 11 amino acids. V was shortened by 2 bases and J by 14 bases, with 10 bases between the two germline ends. Germline CDR1 and CDR2: MNHEY and SVGAGI. In DNA, the CDR3 is TGTGCCAGCAGTTACGCTAGTACGGAGTTCTTC. Residues: CASSYASTEFF.

V usage is TRBV23-1 and J usage is TRBJ2-3; D is possibly TRBD1 (6 bases). TRBV23-1 is an ORF, and what it does is uncertain. CDR3 length equals 15 residues. Trimming took 3 bases from V and 6 from J, leaving 16 bases between them. This CDR3 reads CASSHLPTGRDTQYF. The CDR3 nucleotides read TGCGCCAGCAGTCACCTACCAACAGGGCGTGATACGCAGTATTTT.

The chain recombines TRBV7-9 with TRBJ2-3, with D perhaps assigned TRBD1 or TRBD2 (5 bases each). Trimming took 3 bases from V and 2 from J, leaving 15 bases between them. This CDR3 has 16 amino acids. Germline V lookup: CDR1 SEHNR, CDR2 FQNEAQ (reference sequence). Here the CDR3 reads CASSFGRGGYTDTQYF. Here the CDR3 DNA reads TGTGCCAGCAGCTTTGGCCGTGGGGGATACACAGATACGCAGTATTTT.

This sequence joins TRBV27 and TRBJ2-5, with TRBD2 as a possible D gene (6 bases). In germline, CDR1 is MNHEY, CDR2 SMNVEV (reference sequence). V was shortened by 0 bases and J by 1 base, with 24 bases between the two germline ends. This CDR3 contains 20 residues. The DNA of the CDR3 is TGTGCCAGCAGTTTATCGGGGCGGGGTGTGTCGGCAGAAGGCCAAGAGACCCAGTACTTC. It translates to CASSLSGRGVSAEGQETQYF.

This chain uses TRBV9 with TRBJ2-3, with D unresolved. The CDR3 totals 12 residues. CDR1 is SGDLS and CDR2 is YYNGEE in the germline V gene. V dropped 0 bases and J dropped 5 bases, with 4 bases sitting between them. The DNA for the CDR3 is TGTGCCAGCAGCGTAGACGGAGATACGCAGTATTTT. This gives the protein CASSVDGDTQYF. Supplemented by reference TRBV9 and TRBJ2-3, the full variable domain reads DSGVTQTPKHLITATGQRVTLRCSPRSGDLSVYWYQQSLDQGLQFLIQYYNGEERAKGNILERFSAQQFPDLHSELNLSSLELGDSALYFCASSVDGDTQYFGPGTRLTVL.